Following are 23 T cell receptor beta chains from one sample sequenced in a study of early stage breast cancer tumors. This table comes from immunoSEQ multiplex PCR, and its TCRdb copy is limited to in-frame clones, with some not included. The sample lists 35,000 to 45,000 clones, 74% occurring once. The specimen sequenced was blood. The receptors here all came from a person in their sixties with breast cancer.

CDR3 in amino acids: CASSGTFSTEAFF. CDR3 coding DNA: TGTGCCAGCAGTGGGACTTTCTCCACTGAAGCTTTCTTT. The rearrangement links TRBV6-1 to TRBJ1-1, with D unclear. Deletions cut 4 bases from V and 4 bases from J, with 10 bases between. Germline CDR1 reads MNHNS; CDR2 reads SASEGT. The length of the CDR3 is 13 residues.

The chain combines TRBV20-1 with TRBJ2-7; TRBD2 might be the D (5 bases). V lost 1 base to trimming and J lost 5 bases, with 6 bases between them. CDR3 length: 11 amino acids. Germline V gives CDR1 DFQATT, CDR2 SNEGSKA (reference sequence). DNA for the CDR3: TGCAGTGCTAGAGGGGGAGACGAGCAGTACTTC. Protein sequence: CSARGGDEQYF.

The chain has TRBV18 and TRBJ1-6, with D possibly being TRBD1 (5 bases). Trimming cost V 6 bases and J 0 bases, with 18 bases left between them. Germline V CDR1 and CDR2: KGHSH, LQKENI. The CDR3 length is 18 residues. The CDR3 spells CASSEGLLSSSYNSPLHF. CDR3 nucleotide sequence: TGTGCCAGCTCGGAGGGACTCTTATCGAGCTCCTATAATTCACCCCTCCACTTT.

This chain uses TRBV5-1 with TRBJ1-3; D is ambiguous. This CDR3 is 14 amino acids long. Per the germline V gene, CDR1 is SGHRS and CDR2 is YFSETQ. The V end was cut by 0 bases, the J end by 1 base, with 5 bases between. The CDR3 region is CASSLAGSGNTIYF. The CDR3 nucleotides read TGCGCCAGCAGCTTGGCGGGGTCTGGAAACACCATATATTTT.

To note about this clone: A junction boundary mismatches the germline segment, possibly from a read error. J is TRBJ1-1 and V is TRBV5-4; D is ambiguous. Germline CDR1 reads SGHNT; CDR2 reads YYREEE (reference sequence). The CDR3 contains 13 residues. This CDR3 is CASSLSDKTRAAF. The CDR3 DNA reads TGTGCCAGCAGCTTGTCGGATAAAACGCGGGCTGCTTTT. Together with reference TRBV5-4 and TRBJ1-1, the CDR3 gives the full variable domain: ETGVTQSPTHLIKTRGQQVTLRCSSQSGHNTVSWYQQALGQGPQFIFQYYREEENGRGNFPPRFSGLQFPNYSSELNVNALELDDSALYLCASSLSDKTRAAFGQGTRLTVV.

The chain links TRBV7-9 to TRBJ1-3, with a possible D match to TRBD1 (5 bases). The CDR3 totals 16 residues. V lost 2 bases and J lost 2, with 13 bases in between. Germline V gives CDR1 SEHNR, CDR2 FQNEAQ (reference sequence). The CDR3 sequence: CASSLWLGVTGNTIYF. The CDR3 bases are TGTGCCAGCAGCTTATGGTTGGGGGTAACTGGAAACACCATATATTTT.

This clone was detected once. V usage is TRBV7-9 and J usage is TRBJ1-4, with D possibly TRBD1 on 5 matching bases. Germline CDR1 SEHNR, CDR2 FQNEAQ (reference sequence). The V end was cut by 1 base, the J end by 8 bases, with 17 bases between. CDR3 length equals 16 residues. CDR3 loop: CASSLGSPLWGEKLFF. The CDR3 DNA sequence: TGTGCCAGCAGCTTAGGTTCCCCCCTCTGGGGGGAAAAACTGTTTTTT.

This clone was detected only a few times. The V gene is TRBV9, the J gene TRBJ1-2, with D hard to call. The length of the CDR3 is 15 residues. Germline loops: CDR1 SGDLS, CDR2 YYNGEE. V lost 0 bases, J lost 5 bases, and 14 bases lay in between. The DNA for the CDR3 is TGTGCCAGCAGCGTAGAAGGTCAGCTGGGGTATGGCTACACCTTC. It codes for CASSVEGQLGYGYTF.

As DNA, the CDR3 is TGTGCCAGCAGTGTCCCCACAGGGTTGGGGCAGTTCTTC. It yields the protein CASSVPTGLGQFF. This chain uses TRBV6-6 with TRBJ2-1; D is perhaps TRBD1 (6 bases). Trimming cost V 5 bases and J 12 bases, with 17 bases left between them. There are 13 residues in the CDR3. CDR1 and CDR2 (germline): MNHNY, SVGAGI (reference sequence).

The gene calls are TRBV19 and TRBJ1-2; D is possibly TRBD1 (5 bases). From germline, CDR1 is LNHDA and CDR2 SQIVND (reference sequence). The CDR3 extends over 14 amino acids. Deletions cut 3 bases from V and 7 bases from J, with 15 bases between. The CDR3 DNA is TGTGCCAGTAGTATCCGGGGGATAGGTTCTGGCTACACCTTC. It is translated as CASSIRGIGSGYTF.

J is TRBJ1-1 and V is TRBV5-1; 8 bases are shared with TRBD1. The germline CDR1 and CDR2 sequences are SGHRS and YFSETQ. CDR3 length: 15 amino acids. Trimming at V came to 1 base and at J to 3 bases, leaving 5 bases not matched to a gene. CDR3 sequence reads: CASSLRQGSDTEAFF. The CDR3 bases are TGCGCCAGCAGCTTGCGACAGGGGTCGGACACTGAAGCTTTCTTT.

The rearrangement links TRBV29-1 to TRBJ2-3, with no clear D. This CDR3 spans 11 amino acids. The V and J ends lost 4 bases and 4 bases respectively, with 6 bases between them. CDR1 SQVTM and CDR2 ANQGSEA come from the germline V gene. CDR3 loop: CSVATADTQYF. The CDR3 coding sequence is TGCAGCGTTGCAACTGCAGATACGCAGTATTTT.

The J gene is TRBJ1-2, the V gene TRBV7-8; 12 bases align to TRBD1. The CDR3 is 15 residues long. Looked up from germline, CDR1 is SGHVS and CDR2 is FQNEAQ. J lost 7 bases, V lost 5 bases, and 8 bases had no gene match. In DNA form, the CDR3 reads TGTGCCAGCAGCCTAGAGGGACAGGGGGCTCTTGGCTACACCTTC. This translates into CASSLEGQGALGYTF.

The genes are TRBV9 and TRBJ2-1, with TRBD2 matching over 8 bases. The CDR3 sequence is 15 residues long. From germline, CDR1 is SGDLS and CDR2 YYNGEE. Trimming cost V 1 base and J 4 bases; bases outside gene matches: 4. The CDR3 region is CASSVSSGPYNEQFF. CDR3 coding DNA: TGTGCCAGCAGCGTATCTAGCGGGCCGTACAATGAGCAGTTCTTC.

This clone has only a few counts. CDR3 loop: CASSEIAQGSNEQFF. CDR3 nucleotides: TGTGCCAGCAGTGAAATAGCGCAAGGGTCCAATGAGCAGTTCTTC. The chain combines TRBV6-4 with TRBJ2-1; maybe TRBD2 (5 bases). Trimming left V 3 bases short and J 6 bases short, with 15 bases between. This CDR3 is built from 15 residues. The germline CDR1 and CDR2 sequences are MRHNA and SNTAGT.

The chain joins TRBV6-1 to TRBJ1-4; the D gene is possibly TRBD1 (6 bases). Germline V gene lookup returns CDR1 MNHNS and CDR2 SASEGT. This CDR3 comprises 15 residues. The V end was cut by 6 bases, the J end by 3 bases, with 14 bases between. CDR3 region: CASRRDRRSNEKLFF. CDR3 nucleotide sequence: TGTGCCAGCAGAAGAGACAGGAGGTCTAATGAAAAACTGTTTTTT.

The genes are TRBV5-4 and TRBJ1-2, with D maybe TRBD1 (6 bases). The CDR3 sequence is 14 residues long. V was cut by 4 bases and J by 4 bases, with 14 bases left in between. The germline CDR1 and CDR2 sequences are SGHNT and YYREEE (reference sequence). This chain's CDR3 is CASSPDRIIYGYTF. CDR3 sequence (DNA): TGTGCCAGCAGCCCGGACAGAATTATCTATGGCTACACCTTC.

This clone was found once. The rearrangement uses TRBV7-2 and TRBJ2-7; TRBD2 might be the D (6 bases). Trimming pared 2 bases from V and 7 bases from J, leaving 15 bases between. The germline CDR1 and CDR2 sequences are SGHTA and FQGNSA. CDR3 size: 14 residues. The CDR3 is CASSLQRAGGEQYF. The CDR3 nucleotides are TGTGCCAGCAGCTTACAGCGGGCCGGGGGTGAGCAGTACTTC.

The chain couples TRBV7-9 to TRBJ2-7, with D hard to call. Deletions cut 1 base from V and 2 bases from J, with 15 bases between. This CDR3 is 16 amino acids long. The germline CDR1 and CDR2 sequences are SEHNR and FQNEAQ (reference sequence). CDR3 in DNA: TGTGCCAGCAGCTTAGGAAATCTGGGCAAGACCTACGAGCAGTACTTC. This gives the protein CASSLGNLGKTYEQYF.

The V call is TRBV6-6, the J call TRBJ2-2; 10 nucleotides match TRBD2. The V gene's germline CDR1 is MNHNY and CDR2 SVGAGI (reference sequence). Trimming took 6 bases from V and 5 from J; bases not matched to a gene: 3. This CDR3 is 14 amino acids long. The CDR3 reads CASSRAGGTGELFF. DNA of the CDR3: TGTGCCAGCAGCCGAGCGGGGGGGACCGGGGAGCTGTTTTTT.

The V gene is TRBV7-6, the J gene TRBJ2-2; D is perhaps TRBD2 (6 bases). The germline CDR1 and CDR2 sequences are SGHVS and FNYEAQ. The CDR3 has 20 residues. Trimming stripped 5 bases from V and 5 bases from J, with 30 bases between. The CDR3 here is CASSPGKGMSGPSYTGELFF. The CDR3 DNA reads as TGTGCCAGCAGCCCGGGCAAGGGGATGAGCGGGCCATCATATACCGGGGAGCTGTTTTTT.

The rearrangement uses TRBV11-1 and TRBJ2-5, with TRBD2 matching 15 bases. The CDR3 spans 17 residues. Germline V gene sequence: CDR1 SGHAT, CDR2 FQDESV (reference sequence). With V trimmed by 1 base and J by 5 bases, 5 bases remained unmatched. The CDR3 DNA reads TGTGCCAGCAGCTTAGGGACTAGCGGGAGGGCCGAGGAGACCCAGTACTTC. Amino acid sequence: CASSLGTSGRAEETQYF.

Only a few counts were recorded for this clone. The rearrangement joins TRBV7-2 to TRBJ1-5; D gene ambiguous. The CDR3 runs 13 residues. Looked up from germline, CDR1 is SGHTA and CDR2 is FQGNSA. Trimming removed 2 bases from V and 4 bases from J, with 6 bases in between. The CDR3 sequence: CASSLMENQPQHF. Written as DNA, the CDR3 is TGTGCCAGCAGCTTAATGGAAAATCAGCCCCAGCATTTT.